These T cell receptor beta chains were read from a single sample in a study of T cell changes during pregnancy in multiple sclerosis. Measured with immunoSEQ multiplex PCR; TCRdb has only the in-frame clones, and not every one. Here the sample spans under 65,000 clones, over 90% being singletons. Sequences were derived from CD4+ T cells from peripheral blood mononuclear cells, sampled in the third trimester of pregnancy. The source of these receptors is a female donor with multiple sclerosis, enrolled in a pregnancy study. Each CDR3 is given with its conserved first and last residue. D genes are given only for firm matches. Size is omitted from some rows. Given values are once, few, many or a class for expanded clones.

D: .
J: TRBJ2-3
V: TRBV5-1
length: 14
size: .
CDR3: CASSLARVADTQYF
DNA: TGCGCCAGCAGCTTGGCTCGGGTGGCAGATACGCAGTATTTT

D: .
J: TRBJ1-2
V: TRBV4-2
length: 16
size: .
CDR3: CASSQDPAGSGYGYTF
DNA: TGTGCCAGCAGCCAAGATCCGGCAGGGAGCGGGTATGGCTACACCTTC

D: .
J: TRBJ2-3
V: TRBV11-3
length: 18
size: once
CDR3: CASSLGQGWLAGTDTQYF
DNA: TGTGCCAGCAGCTTAGGGCAGGGGTGGCTAGCGGGCACAGATACGCAGTATTTT

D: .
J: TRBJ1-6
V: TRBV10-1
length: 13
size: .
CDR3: CASSEGRHSPLHF
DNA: TGCGCCAGCAGTGAGGGGAGGCATTCACCCCTCCACTTT

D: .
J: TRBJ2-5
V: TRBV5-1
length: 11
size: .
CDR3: CASRGEETQYF
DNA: TGCGCCAGCCGGGGTGAAGAGACCCAGTACTTC

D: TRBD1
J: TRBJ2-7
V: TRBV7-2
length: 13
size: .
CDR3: CASSRQGAYEQYF
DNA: TGTGCCAGCAGCCGACAGGGGGCGTACGAGCAGTACTTC

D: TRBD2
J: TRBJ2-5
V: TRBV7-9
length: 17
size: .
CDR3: CASSHVERLAGAETQYF
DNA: TGTGCCAGCAGCCATGTCGAAAGACTAGCGGGGGCCGAGACCCAGTACTTC

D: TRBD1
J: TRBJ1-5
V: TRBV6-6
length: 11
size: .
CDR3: CASIDRAAQHF
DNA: TGTGCCAGCATTGACAGGGCGGCCCAGCATTTT

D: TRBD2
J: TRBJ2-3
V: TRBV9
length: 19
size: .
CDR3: CASSVGIRLAGDLTDTQYF
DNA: TGTGCCAGCAGCGTAGGAATCAGGCTAGCGGGGGATCTCACAGATACGCAGTATTTT

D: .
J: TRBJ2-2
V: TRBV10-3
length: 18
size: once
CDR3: CAIRPLPSAGMNTGELFF
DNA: TGTGCCATCAGGCCCCTCCCTTCCGCAGGGATGAACACCGGGGAGCTGTTTTTT

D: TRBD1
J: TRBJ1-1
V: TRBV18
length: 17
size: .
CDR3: CASSPMGRTGAQTEAFF
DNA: TGTGCCAGCTCACCGATGGGGAGAACAGGGGCGCAGACTGAAGCTTTCTTT

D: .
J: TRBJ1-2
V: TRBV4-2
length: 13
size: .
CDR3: CASSPEERAGYTF
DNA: TGTGCCAGCAGCCCCGAAGAGCGGGCAGGCTACACCTTC

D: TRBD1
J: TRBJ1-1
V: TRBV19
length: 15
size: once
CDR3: CASSIDDRANTEAFF
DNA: TGTGCCAGTAGTATAGATGACAGGGCAAACACTGAAGCTTTCTTT

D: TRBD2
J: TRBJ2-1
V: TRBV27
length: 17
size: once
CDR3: CASSLVTSGGLNNEQFF
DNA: TGTGCCAGCAGTTTAGTGACTAGCGGGGGACTAAACAATGAGCAGTTCTTC

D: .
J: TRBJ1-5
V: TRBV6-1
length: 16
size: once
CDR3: CASSAREGAPNQPQHF
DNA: TGTGCCAGCAGTGCCCGGGAGGGAGCACCCAATCAGCCCCAGCATTTT

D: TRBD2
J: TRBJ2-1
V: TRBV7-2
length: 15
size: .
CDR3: CASSPSGGSYNEQFF
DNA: TGTGCCAGCAGCCCGAGCGGGGGGTCTTACAATGAGCAGTTCTTC

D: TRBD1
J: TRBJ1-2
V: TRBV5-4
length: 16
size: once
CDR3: CASSRELTQDREGYTF
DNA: TGTGCCAGCAGCAGAGAACTTACTCAGGACAGGGAGGGCTACACCTTC

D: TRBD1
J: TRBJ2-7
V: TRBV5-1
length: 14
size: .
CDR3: CASSPDRGPNEQYF
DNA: TGCGCCAGCAGCCCCGACAGGGGACCCAACGAGCAGTACTTC

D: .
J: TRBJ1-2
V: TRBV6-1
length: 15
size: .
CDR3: CASSEAREVGGGYTF
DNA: TGTGCCAGCAGTGAAGCCAGGGAGGTGGGGGGGGGCTACACCTTC

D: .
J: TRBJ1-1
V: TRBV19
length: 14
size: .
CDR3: CASSTQTRNTEAFF
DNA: TGTGCCAGTAGTACCCAGACAAGGAACACTGAAGCTTTCTTT

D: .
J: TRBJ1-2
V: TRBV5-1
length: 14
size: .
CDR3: CASSQGDPGSGYTF
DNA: TGCGCCAGCAGCCAAGGGGACCCCGGGAGTGGCTACACCTTC

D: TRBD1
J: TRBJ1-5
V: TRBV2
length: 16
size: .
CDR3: CASSGGRGFGNQPQHF
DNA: TGTGCCAGCAGTGGGGGCAGGGGGTTTGGTAATCAGCCCCAGCATTTT

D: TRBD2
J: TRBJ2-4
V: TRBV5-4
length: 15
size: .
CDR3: CASRIAGGPPDIQYF
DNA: TGTGCCAGCAGAATAGCGGGGGGGCCGCCTGACATTCAGTACTTC

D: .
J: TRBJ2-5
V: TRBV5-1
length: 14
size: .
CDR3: CASSTGTPQETQYF
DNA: TGCGCCAGCAGCACCGGGACACCCCAAGAGACCCAGTACTTC

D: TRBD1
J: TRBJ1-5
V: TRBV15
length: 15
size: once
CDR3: CATSSTGAGGQPQHF
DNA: TGTGCCACCAGCTCTACAGGGGCGGGTGGTCAGCCCCAGCATTTT

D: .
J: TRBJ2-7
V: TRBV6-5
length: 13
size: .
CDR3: CASRRDSIYEQYF
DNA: TGTGCCAGCAGGCGGGACAGCATCTACGAGCAGTACTTC

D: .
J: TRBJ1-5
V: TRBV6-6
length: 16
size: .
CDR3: CASSYGATDSNQPQHF
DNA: TGTGCCAGCAGTTACGGCGCGACAGATAGCAATCAGCCCCAGCATTTT

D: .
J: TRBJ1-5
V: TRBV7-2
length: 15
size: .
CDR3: CASSLIGTNYQPQHF
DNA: TGTGCCAGCAGCTTAATCGGGACAAATTATCAGCCCCAGCATTTT

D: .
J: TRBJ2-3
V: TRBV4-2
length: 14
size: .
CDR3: CASSQVGGTDTQYF
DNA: TGTGCCAGCAGCCAAGTCGGGGGAACAGATACGCAGTATTTT

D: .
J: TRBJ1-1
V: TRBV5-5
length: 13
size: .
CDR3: CASSLVADTEAFF
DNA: TGTGCCAGCAGCTTGGTGGCAGACACTGAAGCTTTCTTT

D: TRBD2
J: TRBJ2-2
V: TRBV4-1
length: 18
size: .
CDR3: CASSQEIDGLGNTGELFF
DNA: TGCGCCAGCAGCCAAGAAATTGACGGACTAGGGAACACCGGGGAGCTGTTTTTT

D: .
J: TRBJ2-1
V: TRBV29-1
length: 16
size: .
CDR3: CSEQKWRSGQFDEQFF
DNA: TGCAGCGAACAAAAGTGGCGGTCAGGGCAGTTCGATGAGCAGTTCTTC

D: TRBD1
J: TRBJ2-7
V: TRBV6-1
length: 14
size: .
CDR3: CASMPGQASYEQYF
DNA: TGTGCCAGCATGCCGGGACAGGCCTCCTACGAGCAGTACTTC

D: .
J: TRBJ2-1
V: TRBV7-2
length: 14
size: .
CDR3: CASSTQGRYNEQFF
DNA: TGTGCCAGCAGCACCCAGGGCCGATACAATGAGCAGTTCTTC

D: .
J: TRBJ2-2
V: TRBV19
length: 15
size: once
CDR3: CASSIGLANTGELFF
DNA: TGTGCCAGTAGTATAGGACTAGCGAACACCGGGGAGCTGTTTTTT

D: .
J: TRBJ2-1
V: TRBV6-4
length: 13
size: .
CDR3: CASSGQGGYEQFF
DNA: TGTGCCAGCAGTGGTCAGGGGGGTTATGAGCAGTTCTTC

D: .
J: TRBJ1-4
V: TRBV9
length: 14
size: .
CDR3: CASSLDRANEKLFF
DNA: TGTGCCAGCAGCTTAGACAGAGCAAATGAAAAACTGTTTTTT

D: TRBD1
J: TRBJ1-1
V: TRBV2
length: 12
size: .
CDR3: CAGGQGIAEAFF
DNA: TGTGCCGGAGGACAGGGTATCGCTGAAGCTTTCTTT

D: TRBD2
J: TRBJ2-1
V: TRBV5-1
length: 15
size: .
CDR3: CASSLVAGGHNEQFF
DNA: TGCGCCAGCAGCTTGGTAGCGGGGGGGCACAATGAGCAGTTCTTC

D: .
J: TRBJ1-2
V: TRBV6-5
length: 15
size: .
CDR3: CASSYADGTNYGYTF
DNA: TGTGCCAGCAGTTACGCCGACGGGACTAACTATGGCTACACCTTC

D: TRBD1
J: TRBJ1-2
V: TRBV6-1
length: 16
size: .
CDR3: CASSATGTGGIYGYTF
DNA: TGTGCCAGCAGTGCCACCGGGACAGGGGGAATCTATGGCTACACCTTC

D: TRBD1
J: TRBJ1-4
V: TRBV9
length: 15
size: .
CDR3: CASSAGGITNEKLFF
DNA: TGTGCCAGCAGCGCAGGGGGCATAACTAATGAAAAACTGTTTTTT

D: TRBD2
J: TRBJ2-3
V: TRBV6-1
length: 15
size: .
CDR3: CASSEGIGGTDTQYF
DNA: TGTGCCAGCAGTGAAGGGATCGGGGGGACAGATACGCAGTATTTT

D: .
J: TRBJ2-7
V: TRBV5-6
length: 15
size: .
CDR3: CASSSSSTDPYEQYF
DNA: TGTGCCAGCAGCTCGTCCTCGACAGACCCCTACGAGCAGTACTTC

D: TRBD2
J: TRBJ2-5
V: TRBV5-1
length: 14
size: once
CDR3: CASSLLAGEETQYF
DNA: TGCGCCAGCAGCCTACTAGCGGGGGAAGAGACCCAGTACTTC

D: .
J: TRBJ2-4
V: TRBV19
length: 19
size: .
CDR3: CASSIVQGGQKLAKNIQYF
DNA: TGTGCCAGTAGTATAGTTCAGGGGGGACAGAAACTAGCCAAAAACATTCAGTACTTC

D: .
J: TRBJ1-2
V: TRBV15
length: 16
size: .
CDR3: CATSKLSGGLGYGYTF
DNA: TGTGCCACCAGCAAATTATCCGGGGGGTTGGGCTATGGCTACACCTTC

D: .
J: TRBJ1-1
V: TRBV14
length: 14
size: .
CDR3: CASSQVLGDTEAFF
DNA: TGTGCCAGCAGCCAAGTTCTAGGGGACACTGAAGCTTTCTTT

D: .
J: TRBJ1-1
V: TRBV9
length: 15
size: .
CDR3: CASSVTADWSAEAFF
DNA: TGTGCCAGCAGCGTAACGGCGGACTGGAGCGCTGAAGCTTTCTTT

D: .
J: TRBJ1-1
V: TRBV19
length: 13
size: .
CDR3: CASRGHQNTEAFF
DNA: TGTGCCAGTAGAGGACACCAGAACACTGAAGCTTTCTTT

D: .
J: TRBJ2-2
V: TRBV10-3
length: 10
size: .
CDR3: CAISSGELFF
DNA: TGTGCCATCAGTTCAGGGGAGCTGTTTTTT